The sequence of this T cell receptor (beta chain) was determined in a study of identifying expanded T cells in peripheral blood. Findings of the study overall: Technical replicates showed about 1.1 changed clones; roughly two weeks around 15; four weeks 19. Across healthy donors, higher total template counts meant significantly greater approximately two-week count variance.

CDR3 length: 12 amino acids. Trimming pared 6 bases from V and 6 bases from J, leaving 11 bases between. Germline V gene data show CDR1 as MNHEY and CDR2 as SMNVEV (reference sequence). Collection occurred without any documented infections or immune events in donors. Turning to this clone: Its antigen remains unidentified.

Assay used: immunoSEQ multiplex PCR; TCRdb lists only in-frame clones, some missing. The sample records about 100,000 clones, around 85% being singletons. The chain recombines TRBV27 with TRBJ1-2; D remains ambiguous. Sequenced input: blood. This clonotype was sampled from a person aged 18 to 70 in good health. CDR3 sequence: CASRTAGNGYTF. CDR3 coding DNA: TGTGCCAGCAGGACGGCGGGCAATGGCTACACCTTC.